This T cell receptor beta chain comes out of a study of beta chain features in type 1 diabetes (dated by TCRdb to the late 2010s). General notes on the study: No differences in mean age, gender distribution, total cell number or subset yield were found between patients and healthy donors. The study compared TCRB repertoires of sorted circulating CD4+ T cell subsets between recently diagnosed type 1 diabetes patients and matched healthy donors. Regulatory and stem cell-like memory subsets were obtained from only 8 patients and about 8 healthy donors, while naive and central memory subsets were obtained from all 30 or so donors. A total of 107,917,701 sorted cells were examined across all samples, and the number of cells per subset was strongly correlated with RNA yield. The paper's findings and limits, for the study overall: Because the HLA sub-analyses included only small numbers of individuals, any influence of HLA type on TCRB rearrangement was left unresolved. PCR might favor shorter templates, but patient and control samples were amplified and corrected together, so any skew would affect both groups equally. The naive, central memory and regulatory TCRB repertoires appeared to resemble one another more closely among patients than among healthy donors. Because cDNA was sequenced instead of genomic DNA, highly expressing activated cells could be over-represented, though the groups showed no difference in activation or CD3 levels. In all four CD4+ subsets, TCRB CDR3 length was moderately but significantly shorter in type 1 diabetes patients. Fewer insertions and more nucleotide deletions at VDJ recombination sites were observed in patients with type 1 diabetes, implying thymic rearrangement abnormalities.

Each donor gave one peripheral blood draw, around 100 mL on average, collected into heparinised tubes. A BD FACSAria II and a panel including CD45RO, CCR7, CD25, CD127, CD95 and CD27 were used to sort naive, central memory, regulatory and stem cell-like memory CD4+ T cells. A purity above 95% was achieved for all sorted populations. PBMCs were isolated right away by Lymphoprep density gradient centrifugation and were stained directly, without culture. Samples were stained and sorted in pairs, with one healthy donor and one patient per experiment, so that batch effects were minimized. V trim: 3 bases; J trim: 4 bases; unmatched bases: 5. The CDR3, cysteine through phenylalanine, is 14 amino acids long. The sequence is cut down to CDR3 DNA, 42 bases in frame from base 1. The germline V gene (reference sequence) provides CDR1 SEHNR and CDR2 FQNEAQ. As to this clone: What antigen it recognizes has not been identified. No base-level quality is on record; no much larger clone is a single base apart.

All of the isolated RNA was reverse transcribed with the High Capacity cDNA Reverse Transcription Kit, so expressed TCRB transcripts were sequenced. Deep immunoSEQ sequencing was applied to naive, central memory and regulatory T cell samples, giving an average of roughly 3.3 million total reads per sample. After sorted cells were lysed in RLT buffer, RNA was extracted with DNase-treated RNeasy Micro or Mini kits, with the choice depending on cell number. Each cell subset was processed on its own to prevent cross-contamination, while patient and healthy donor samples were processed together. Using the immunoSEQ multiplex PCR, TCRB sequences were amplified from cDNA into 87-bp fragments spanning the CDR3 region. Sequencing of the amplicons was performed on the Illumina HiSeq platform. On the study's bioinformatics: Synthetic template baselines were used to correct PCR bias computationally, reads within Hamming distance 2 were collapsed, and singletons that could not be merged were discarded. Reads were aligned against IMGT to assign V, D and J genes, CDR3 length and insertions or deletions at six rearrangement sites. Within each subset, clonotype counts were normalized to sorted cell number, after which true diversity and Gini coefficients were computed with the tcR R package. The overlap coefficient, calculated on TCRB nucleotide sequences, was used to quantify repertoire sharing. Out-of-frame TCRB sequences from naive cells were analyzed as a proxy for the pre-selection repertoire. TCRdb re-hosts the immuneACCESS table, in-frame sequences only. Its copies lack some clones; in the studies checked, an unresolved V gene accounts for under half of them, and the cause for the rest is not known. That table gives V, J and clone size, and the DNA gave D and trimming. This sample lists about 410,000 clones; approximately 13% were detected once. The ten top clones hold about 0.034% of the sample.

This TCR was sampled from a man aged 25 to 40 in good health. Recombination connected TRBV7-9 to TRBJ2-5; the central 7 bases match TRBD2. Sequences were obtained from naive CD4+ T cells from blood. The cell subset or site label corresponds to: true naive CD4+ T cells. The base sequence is TGTGCCAGCAGCTTCCGCGGGGGTCCAGAGACCCAGTACTTC. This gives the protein CASSFRGGPETQYF.